The rows below give T cell receptor beta chains drawn from one sample of a study of blood T cell repertoires in COVID-19. Generated by immunoSEQ multiplex PCR, the TCRdb table keeps only in-frame clones and is missing some. The sample gives some 490,000 clones, approximately 91% of which show up once; approximately 8.3% is in the top ten. Sequences were obtained from PBMCs or T cells enriched from blood (not recorded which). The receptors here all came from a woman in her sixties or seventies who had recovered from COVID-19. Both conserved end residues are part of each CDR3. The order of the fields is CDR3 protein, CDR3 DNA, J gene, V gene, D gene, clone size. The D gene is left open where the match is weak. Some rows have no size entry. The others give once, few or many, or a class for an expanded clone.

CASSQVGDSPLHF | TGTGCCAGCAGCCAAGTCGGGGATTCACCCCTCCACTTT | TRBJ1-6 | TRBV4-2 | NA | NA
CASRTGLAGGTGELFF | TGTGCCAGCAGAACGGGACTAGCGGGCGGGACCGGGGAGCTGTTTTTT | TRBJ2-2 | TRBV2 | TRBD2 | NA
CASRQTGVGQPQHF | TGTGCCAGCAGACAGACAGGGGTGGGTCAGCCCCAGCATTTT | TRBJ1-5 | TRBV2 | TRBD1 | NA
CASSVVSTSTDTQYF | TGTGCCAGCAGCGTAGTTAGTACGTCGACAGATACGCAGTATTTT | TRBJ2-3 | TRBV9 | NA | once
CAWRRTSGGGTQYF | TGTGCCTGGAGAAGGACTAGCGGGGGGGGTACGCAGTATTTT | TRBJ2-3 | TRBV30 | TRBD2 | once
CASKLAGSLTDTQYF | TGCGCCAGCAAGCTAGCGGGGAGTCTCACAGATACGCAGTATTTT | TRBJ2-3 | TRBV5-1 | TRBD2 | few
CSASTGTVNQPQHF | TGCAGTGCTAGTACAGGGACGGTGAATCAGCCCCAGCATTTT | TRBJ1-5 | TRBV20-1 | NA | NA
CASQLRDIQFF | TGTGCCAGCCAACTCCGGGACATACAGTTCTTC | TRBJ2-1 | TRBV2 | NA | NA
CASSPQTGPYNSPLHF | TGTGCCAGCAGTCCCCAGACAGGACCCTATAATTCACCCCTCCACTTT | TRBJ1-6 | TRBV27 | NA | NA
CASSFNRYQETQYF | TGCGCCAGCAGCTTCAACAGGTACCAAGAGACCCAGTACTTC | TRBJ2-5 | TRBV5-1 | NA | NA
CASRLNLVETQYF | TGTGCCAGCAGGCTTAACTTGGTTGAGACCCAGTACTTC | TRBJ2-5 | TRBV12-3/TRBV12-4 | NA | NA
CASSLDRQVHEQFF | TGTGCCAGCAGCTTAGATCGACAGGTACATGAGCAGTTCTTC | TRBJ2-1 | TRBV5-5 | NA | NA
CASSFDRVNTEAFF | TGTGCCAGCTCTTTCGACAGGGTGAACACTGAAGCTTTCTTT | TRBJ1-1 | TRBV18 | TRBD1 | NA
CATSDSLDSSNQPQHF | TGTGCCACCAGTGATTCTTTGGACAGTAGCAATCAGCCCCAGCATTTT | TRBJ1-5 | TRBV24-1 | NA | NA
CSVRDREQNTGELFF | TGCAGCGTCAGGGACAGGGAACAGAACACCGGGGAGCTGTTTTTT | TRBJ2-2 | TRBV29-1 | TRBD1 | NA
CASSRTSSADTQYF | TGTGCCAGCTCTCGGACTAGCAGCGCAGATACGCAGTATTTT | TRBJ2-3 | TRBV9 | TRBD2 | NA
CASSPGWNQPQHF | TGTGCCAGCAGCCCCGGGTGGAATCAGCCCCAGCATTTT | TRBJ1-5 | TRBV12-3/TRBV12-4 | NA | once
CASGRDRKNTGELFF | TGTGCTAGTGGACGGGACAGGAAGAACACCGGGGAGCTGTTTTTT | TRBJ2-2 | TRBV12-5 | TRBD1 | NA
CASSLGTANQPQHF | TGTGCCAGCAGCCTTGGGACAGCTAATCAGCCCCAGCATTTT | TRBJ1-5 | TRBV6-6 | TRBD1 | NA
CATSDFLGLAGSTDTQYF | TGTGCCACCAGTGATTTCCTAGGACTAGCGGGAAGCACAGATACGCAGTATTTT | TRBJ2-3 | TRBV24-1 | TRBD2 | NA
CASRDRANSPLHF | TGTGCCAGCCGGGACAGGGCGAATTCACCCCTCCACTTT | TRBJ1-6 | TRBV2 | TRBD1 | once
CARSLEGRGYGYTF | TGTGCCAGAAGCTTGGAGGGCAGGGGCTATGGCTACACCTTC | TRBJ1-2 | TRBV5-3 | NA | NA
CASSPELPSPLHF | TGCGCCAGCAGCCCAGAACTTCCTTCACCCCTCCACTTT | TRBJ1-6 | TRBV4-1 | NA | NA
CSASRTGGREKLFF | TGCAGTGCTAGTCGGACAGGGGGACGTGAAAAACTGTTTTTT | TRBJ1-4 | TRBV20-1 | TRBD1 | NA
CASSEGYEQYF | TGTGCCAGCAGCGAGGGTTACGAGCAGTACTTC | TRBJ2-7 | TRBV5-5 | NA | few
CASCPMGLAGNTIYF | TGTGCCAGCTGCCCCATGGGCCTCGCTGGAAACACCATATATTTT | TRBJ1-3 | TRBV2 | NA | NA
CASSPNSGGAETQYF | TGTGCCAGCAGCCCTAATAGCGGGGGGGCGGAGACCCAGTACTTC | TRBJ2-5 | TRBV7-2 | TRBD2 | NA
CASRTLDTSTDTQYF | TGTGCCAGCAGAACGCTCGACACTAGCACAGATACGCAGTATTTT | TRBJ2-3 | TRBV5-6 | NA | NA
CASSKDRGVLLPNGYTF | TGTGCCAGCAGCAAAGACAGGGGAGTTCTCCTCCCTAATGGCTACACCTTC | TRBJ1-2 | TRBV14 | TRBD1 | NA
CASSPGQAGNTEAFF | TGTGCCAGCAGCCCCGGACAGGCGGGGAACACTGAAGCTTTCTTT | TRBJ1-1 | TRBV7-9 | TRBD1 | NA
CASSQRQGNEKLFF | TGTGCCAGCAGCCAACGACAGGGGAATGAAAAACTGTTTTTT | TRBJ1-4 | TRBV3-1/TRBV3-2 | TRBD1 | once
CASSTGGTRDYGYTF | TGTGCCAGCTCCACGGGGGGGACACGCGACTATGGCTACACCTTC | TRBJ1-2 | TRBV18 | NA | NA
CASSLAGRDSSYGHLHF | TGCGCCAGCAGCTTGGCCGGGAGGGATTCTTCATATGGGCACCTCCACTTT | TRBJ1-6 | TRBV5-1 | NA | NA
CASRQQGAGEEKLFF | TGTGCCTCCCGACAACAGGGGGCCGGGGAAGAAAAACTGTTTTTT | TRBJ1-4 | TRBV10-3 | TRBD1 | few
CASSPPGAGGTDTQYF | TGTGCCAGCAGCCCCCCCGGAGCGGGGGGCACAGATACGCAGTATTTT | TRBJ2-3 | TRBV7-2 | TRBD2 | NA
CASSPRTGANYGYTF | TGCGCCAGCAGCCCGCGGACAGGGGCTAACTATGGCTACACCTTC | TRBJ1-2 | TRBV4-1 | TRBD1 | NA
CASRPDSFNQPQHF | TGTGCCAGCAGACCGGACAGCTTCAATCAGCCCCAGCATTTT | TRBJ1-5 | TRBV6-6 | NA | NA
CASSLPTSGTSTDTQYF | TGCGCCAGCAGCTTACCGACTAGCGGGACAAGCACAGATACGCAGTATTTT | TRBJ2-3 | TRBV5-1 | TRBD2 | NA
CASSSPGTGIYGYTF | TGTGCCAGCAGTTCCCCCGGGACAGGGATCTATGGCTACACCTTC | TRBJ1-2 | TRBV28 | TRBD1 | NA
CASSLVGQGSYEQYF | TGTGCCAGCAGCTTAGTCGGGCAGGGGTCCTACGAGCAGTACTTC | TRBJ2-7 | TRBV7-9 | NA | NA
CASSQDQAGINEQFF | TGTGCCAGCAGCCAAGATCAAGCGGGGATCAATGAGCAGTTCTTC | TRBJ2-1 | TRBV3-1/TRBV3-2 | TRBD2 | NA
CASSIDLFQPQHF | TGTGCCAGTAGTATAGATCTATTCCAGCCCCAGCATTTT | TRBJ1-5 | TRBV19 | NA | once
CASRITGQGLEQYF | TGTGCCAGCAGAATAACGGGACAGGGACTCGAGCAGTACTTC | TRBJ2-7 | TRBV2 | TRBD1 | few
CASRRDTTNYGYTF | TGTGCCAGCAGGAGGGACACCACAAACTATGGCTACACCTTC | TRBJ1-2 | TRBV2 | NA | NA
CASSFTGQPYEQYF | TGTGCCAGCAGCTTTACGGGACAGCCCTACGAGCAGTACTTC | TRBJ2-7 | TRBV11-2 | TRBD1 | NA
CASGWPNTGELFF | TGTGCTAGTGGTTGGCCGAACACCGGGGAGCTGTTTTTT | TRBJ2-2 | TRBV12-5 | NA | NA
CASTQPGGREKLFF | TGTGCCAGCACCCAACCGGGGGGGAGGGAAAAACTGTTTTTT | TRBJ1-4 | TRBV6-5 | NA | NA
CASSFLDGSVYGYTF | TGTGCCAGCAGCTTTTTAGACGGGAGCGTCTATGGCTACACCTTC | TRBJ1-2 | TRBV5-6 | NA | few
CASSPLGGNYGYTF | TGTGCCAGCAGCCCCCTAGGGGGTAACTATGGCTACACCTTC | TRBJ1-2 | TRBV5-8 | NA | NA
CASSPSGRPSNTGELFF | TGTGCCAGCTCACCCTCGGGTCGACCGTCCAACACCGGGGAGCTGTTTTTT | TRBJ2-2 | TRBV18 | NA | NA
CASSQVARGEFF | TGTGCCAGCAGCCAGGTGGCCCGGGGGGAGTTCTTC | TRBJ2-1 | TRBV28 | TRBD2 | NA
CASSFFGTSGGLYNEQFF | TGCGCCAGCAGCTTCTTCGGGACTAGCGGGGGGTTATACAATGAGCAGTTCTTC | TRBJ2-1 | TRBV5-1 | TRBD2 | NA
CAWSPGTGITEAFF | TGTGCCTGGAGTCCCGGGACAGGGATCACTGAAGCTTTCTTT | TRBJ1-1 | TRBV30 | TRBD1 | NA
CASSIVRDNEQFF | TGTGCCAGTAGTATAGTGAGGGACAATGAGCAGTTCTTC | TRBJ2-1 | TRBV19 | NA | NA